The 28 T cell receptor beta chains listed next were all sequenced from one sample in a study of identical twins. TCRdb ran MiXCR on the 5' RACE reads and lists one entry per CDR3 protein. The table has hundreds of thousands of distinct CDR3 sequences, around 6.1% seen once. The sequenced sample consisted of naive T cells sorted from blood. These receptors originate from a man aged 18 to 30 in good health.

The sample holds a few counts of this clonotype. This chain uses TRBV7-8 with TRBJ2-3; D is unclear. The V gene lost 2 bases and the J gene lost 0 bases, with 12 bases spanning the gap. In germline, CDR1 is SGHVS, CDR2 FQNEAQ. The CDR3 contains 16 residues. The CDR3 nucleotides read TGTGCCAGCAGCTTATATCAAGCCTCCAGCACAGATACGCAGTATTTT. This translates into CASSLYQASSTDTQYF. Using reference TRBV7-8 and TRBJ2-3 for the parts outside the CDR3, the full variable domain is GAGVSQSPRYKVAKRGQDVALRCDPISGHVSLFWYQQALGQGPEFLTYFQNEAQLDKSGLPSDRFFAERPEGSVSTLKIQRTQQEDSAVYLCASSLYQASSTDTQYFGPGTRLTVL.

This clonotype was picked up many times. V usage is TRBV4-3 and J usage is TRBJ2-2; the D is unclear. Germline CDR1 LGHNA, CDR2 YSLEER. The CDR3 runs 14 residues. Trimming removed 4 bases at V and 6 bases at J, with 12 bases between. CDR3: CASSLRHPSGELFF. The CDR3 DNA reads as TGCGCCAGCAGCCTCAGGCACCCCTCCGGGGAGCTGTTTTTT.

The table lists this clonotype with many counts. J is TRBJ2-1 and V is TRBV7-8; D remains ambiguous. This CDR3 is 16 amino acids long. Trimming cost V 5 bases and J 3 bases, with 17 bases left between them. The germline CDR1 and CDR2 sequences are SGHVS and FQNEAQ. The CDR3 spells CASSLPRLPNYNEQFF. CDR3 bases: TGTGCCAGCAGCCTCCCGCGGCTGCCTAACTACAATGAGCAGTTCTTC.

The J gene is TRBJ2-1, the V gene TRBV27; D not certain. The CDR3 consists of 12 residues. Germline loops: CDR1 MNHEY, CDR2 SMNVEV (reference sequence). V was trimmed by 0 bases and J by 9 bases, leaving 6 bases between them. In nucleotides, the CDR3 is TGTGCCAGCAGTTTATCGGTGGGTGAGCAGTTCTTC. Its translation: CASSLSVGEQFF.

The chain couples TRBV11-3 to TRBJ2-2; maybe TRBD1 (6 bases). Trimming cost V 5 bases and J 7 bases, with 14 bases left between them. Germline V gives CDR1 SGHNT, CDR2 YENEEA. The CDR3 covers 14 residues. The CDR3 coding sequence is TGTGCCAGCAGCGAACAGGGTTTGAACGGGGAGCTGTTTTTT. Its protein product is CASSEQGLNGELFF.

This clonotype showed up just a few times. The chain uses TRBV11-2 and TRBJ1-1, with TRBD1 matching over 7 bases. Unmatched junction bases numbered 5, after V lost 4 bases and J lost 3 bases. The CDR3 has 14 residues. CDR1 is SGHAT and CDR2 is FQNNGV in the germline V gene. CDR3 bases: TGTGCCAGCAGCTACCGGGACAGCTACACTGAAGCTTTCTTT. Its protein is CASSYRDSYTEAFF.

This clonotype was seen many times. V is TRBV6-1 and J is TRBJ1-1; D ambiguous. Trimming pared 0 bases from V and 4 bases from J, leaving 9 bases between. Germline assignment: CDR1 MNHNS and CDR2 SASEGT. The CDR3 totals 14 residues. CDR3: CASSEAPGTTEAFF. The CDR3 DNA follows: TGTGCCAGCAGTGAAGCTCCGGGCACCACTGAAGCTTTCTTT.

This clonotype was recorded at least ten times. This chain uses TRBV5-1 with TRBJ2-1; either TRBD1 or TRBD2 may supply D (6 bases each). The germline V and J ends were trimmed by 5 bases and 1 base, with 16 bases remaining between them. The CDR3 covers 16 residues. Germline V gene lookup returns CDR1 SGHRS and CDR2 YFSETQ. CDR3 in DNA: TGCGCCAGCAGGGGGGGCCGTGAAGGTTCCTACAATGAGCAGTTCTTC. Its translation is CASRGGREGSYNEQFF.

This chain joins TRBV29-1 and TRBJ1-1; D unresolved. The V end lost 6 bases, the J end lost 1 base, and 15 bases lay between the germline ends. Germline assignment: CDR1 SQVTM and CDR2 ANQGSEA. This CDR3 contains 14 residues. The CDR3 loop is CSVASGPGNTEAFF. Here the CDR3 DNA reads TGCAGCGTGGCTTCTGGGCCGGGGAACACTGAAGCTTTCTTT.

This clonotype was seen ten or more times. The chain joins TRBV12-5 to TRBJ2-1, with D uncertain. With 3 bases removed from V and 7 bases from J, the gap between germline ends came to 4 bases. The CDR3 runs to 11 residues. In germline, CDR1 is LGHNT, CDR2 FRNRAP. The CDR3 region is CASGFGNEQFF. For the CDR3, the DNA is TGTGCTAGTGGTTTTGGTAATGAGCAGTTCTTC.

This clonotype has at least ten counts. The chain carries TRBV20-1 and TRBJ2-3; D may be TRBD2 (6 bases). The CDR3 is made up of 13 amino acids. The V end was cut by 5 bases, the J end by 0 bases, with 9 bases between. Germline V gene data show CDR1 as DFQATT and CDR2 as SNEGSKA (reference sequence). DNA for the CDR3: TGCAGTGCTGGGAGGACTAGCACAGATACGCAGTATTTT. Its translation: CSAGRTSTDTQYF.

This clonotype was detected many times. The genes are TRBV9 and TRBJ2-1; 9 bases match TRBD2. Germline CDR1 reads SGDLS; CDR2 reads YYNGEE. The CDR3 is 16 amino acids. V gave up 7 bases and J gave up 9 bases; unmatched junction bases: 17. The CDR3 protein is CASGGGASGTRSEQFF. In nucleotides, the CDR3 is TGTGCCAGCGGAGGTGGGGCTAGCGGGACTCGGAGTGAGCAGTTCTTC.

This clonotype was recorded many times. The V and J genes are TRBV5-1 and TRBJ1-3; 7 nucleotides align to TRBD1. This CDR3 is built from 15 residues. CDR1 and CDR2 (germline): SGHRS, YFSETQ. The V segment lost 4 bases and the J segment 4 bases; nucleotides outside the gene matches: 8. CDR3 nucleotide sequence: TGCGCCAGCAGCGAGACAGGGTGGGGAGGAAACACCATATATTTT. Its protein product is CASSETGWGGNTIYF.

This clonotype has a count of ten or more. The J gene is TRBJ2-3, the V gene TRBV30; 8 bases are shared with TRBD2. V lost 5 bases, J lost 2 bases, and 6 bases stayed unmatched. This CDR3 contains 14 residues. Germline V lookup: CDR1 GTSNPN, CDR2 SVGIG (reference sequence). CDR3 DNA sequence: TGTGCCTGGTCCCGGGGGGGATACACAGATACGCAGTATTTT. Its protein is CAWSRGGYTDTQYF.

This clonotype was seen repeatedly, ten times or more. The chain recombines TRBV5-1 with TRBJ1-2; no reliable D call. CDR3 length: 14 residues. Germline assignment: CDR1 SGHRS and CDR2 YFSETQ. V was trimmed by 2 bases and J by 5 bases, leaving 13 bases between them. CDR3 region: CASSLGSGGYGYTF. The CDR3 DNA sequence: TGCGCCAGCAGCTTAGGATCGGGTGGATATGGCTACACCTTC.

This clonotype has a count of ten or more. The genes are TRBV20-1 and TRBJ2-3; 9 positions match TRBD2. The CDR3 length is 14 residues. Germline CDR1 is DFQATT and CDR2 is SNEGSKA (reference sequence). Germline trimming cut 4 bases from V and 4 bases from J; bases unmatched to any gene: 6. The CDR3 here is CSAISTSGPDTQYF. The CDR3 DNA reads TGCAGTGCTATTTCGACTAGCGGCCCAGATACGCAGTATTTT.

The J gene is TRBJ2-1, the V gene TRBV7-9; D could derive from TRBD1 or TRBD2 (5 bases each). Germline V gene sequence: CDR1 SEHNR, CDR2 FQNEAQ (reference sequence). V dropped 5 bases and J dropped 9 bases, with 20 bases sitting between them. The CDR3 loop spans 15 amino acids. For the CDR3, the DNA is TGTGCCAGCAGCCCCAGGGACCGAATCGTCGGTGAGCAGTTCTTC. Its translation: CASSPRDRIVGEQFF. Full variable domain (outside the CDR3, taken from reference TRBV7-9 and TRBJ2-1): DTGVSQNPRHKITKRGQNVTFRCDPISEHNRLYWYRQTLGQGPEFLTYFQNEAQLEKSRLLSDRFSAERPKGSFSTLEIQRTEQGDSAMYLCASSPRDRIVGEQFFGPGTRLTVL.

The chain has TRBV2 and TRBJ1-3, with 10 positions matching TRBD1. The CDR3 sequence is 14 residues long. Germline V lookup: CDR1 SNHLY, CDR2 FYNNEI. Unmatched junction bases numbered 4, after V lost 11 bases and J lost 0 bases. The CDR3 protein is CAGTGASSGNTIYF. CDR3 coding DNA: TGTGCCGGGACAGGGGCCAGCTCTGGAAACACCATATATTTT.

This clonotype was detected ten times or more. CDR3 amino acids: CASSKGDLLDIQYF. CDR3 nucleotides: TGTGCCAGCAGCAAAGGGGACCTCCTGGACATTCAGTACTTC. The J gene is TRBJ2-4, the V gene TRBV21-1; TRBD2, as called in the table, went unchecked against the DNA. TRBV21-1 is listed as a pseudogene. The CDR3 consists of 14 residues.

Ten or more counts support this clonotype. The rearrangement links TRBV20-1 to TRBJ2-1; 7 bases fit TRBD2. Germline V gives CDR1 DFQATT, CDR2 SNEGSKA (reference sequence). CDR3 length equals 16 residues. The trim removed 4 bases at V and 7 bases at J, leaving 16 bases unmatched. The CDR3 reads CSATHPLAGEKNEQFF. The CDR3 DNA is TGCAGTGCTACCCACCCCCTCGCGGGAGAGAAGAATGAGCAGTTCTTC.

This clonotype showed up just a few times. This chain links TRBV9 with TRBJ2-1; D is possibly TRBD2 (6 bases). V was clipped by 4 bases and J by 10 bases, with 15 bases between them. CDR3 length: 13 residues. The V gene's germline CDR1 is SGDLS and CDR2 YYNGEE. Here the CDR3 DNA reads TGTGCCAGCAGCAGTTGGCAGGGAGGAGAGCAGTTCTTC. Its translation: CASSSWQGGEQFF.

This clonotype was picked up many times. The rearrangement links TRBV5-1 to TRBJ2-1, with D perhaps being TRBD1 or TRBD2 (6 bases each). The CDR3 is 16 amino acids. Germline CDR1 SGHRS, CDR2 YFSETQ. With 0 bases removed from V and 1 base from J, the gap between germline ends came to 11 bases. The CDR3, as DNA: TGCGCCAGCAGCTTGGACGGGGGCGGGTCCTACAATGAGCAGTTCTTC. Protein product: CASSLDGGGSYNEQFF.

This clonotype was seen many times. The CDR3 bases are TGTGCCAGCAGCTTAGGGGGGACTAGCGGGAGAAGCAATGAGCAGTTCTTC. The encoded protein is CASSLGGTSGRSNEQFF. The chain couples TRBV7-9 to TRBJ2-1; TRBD2 aligns across 14 bases. CDR1 is SEHNR, CDR2 FQNEAQ, per germline (reference sequence). Trimming removed 1 base from V and 6 bases from J; junction bases left unmatched: 5. The CDR3 has 17 residues.

This clonotype showed up many times. The rearrangement links TRBV25-1 to TRBJ2-3; the match to TRBD2 covers 7 bases. V was clipped by 4 bases and J by 6 bases; unmatched bases: 1. From germline, CDR1 is MGHDK and CDR2 SYGVNS. This CDR3 is 12 amino acids long. CDR3 in DNA: TGTGCCAGCAGTGCCGGGGGGGATACGCAGTATTTT. It codes for CASSAGGDTQYF.

In its sample, this clonotype was seen many times. V gene TRBV3-1 combines with J gene TRBJ1-5; D not certain. The CDR3 has 14 residues. From germline, CDR1 is LGHDT and CDR2 YNNKEL (reference sequence). V lost 2 bases to trimming and J lost 5 bases, with 10 bases between them. In nucleotides, the CDR3 is TGTGCCAGCAGCCAAAGTACAGTTTATCAGCCCCAGCATTTT. It yields the protein CASSQSTVYQPQHF.

The sample holds many counts of this clonotype. This chain joins TRBV27 and TRBJ2-1, with D unclear. Germline CDR1 MNHEY, CDR2 SMNVEV (reference sequence). V lost 4 bases and J 6 bases, leaving 19 bases between the germline ends. This CDR3 spans 16 amino acids. CDR3 coding DNA: TGTGCCAGCAGTTCACTATCCCTCTCGCTCGCCAATGAGCAGTTCTTC. It is translated as CASSSLSLSLANEQFF.

This clonotype was seen at least ten times. The chain links TRBV27 to TRBJ2-7; possibly TRBD2 for D (6 bases). The germline V gene encodes CDR1 MNHEY and CDR2 SMNVEV (reference sequence). The V and J ends lost 5 bases and 0 bases respectively, with 17 bases between them. The length of the CDR3 is 16 residues. The CDR3 nucleotides read TGTGCCAGCAGTCCCCGGGTAGCGGAGAGCTCCTACGAGCAGTACTTC. The encoded protein is CASSPRVAESSYEQYF.

In regard to this clonotype: A read error may be the cause here, since a much bigger clone is one base away. The rearrangement uses TRBV4-3 and TRBJ2-7, with a tentative D call TRBD2 (5 bases). CDR3 size: 16 residues. Germline-derived CDR1 and CDR2 are LGHNA and YSLEER. Trimming shortened V by 0 bases and J by 0 bases, and 12 bases separated the two germline ends. This CDR3 is CASSQDSSWVSYEQYF. Written as DNA, the CDR3 is TGCGCCAGCAGCCAAGATTCTAGCTGGGTCTCCTACGAGCAGTACTTC.